The 23 T cell receptor beta chains given below trace back to one sample, sequenced in a study of blood T cell repertoires in COVID-19. TCRdb keeps only in-frame clones here, not all; method: immunoSEQ multiplex PCR. The sample records about 68,000 clones, 75% to 85% being singletons. Sequenced material: peripheral blood. The receptors were sampled from a man older than 75 with acute or convalescent COVID-19.

This chain connects TRBV30 to TRBJ1-2; possibly TRBD1 for D (6 bases). Trimming stripped 4 bases from V and 10 bases from J, with 13 bases between. The V gene's germline CDR1 is GTSNPN and CDR2 SVGIG (reference sequence). This CDR3 has 11 residues. In DNA form, the CDR3 reads TGTGCCTGGAACCTACAGGGTAACTACACCTTC. Its protein product is CAWNLQGNYTF.

The chain carries TRBV7-8 and TRBJ1-1; no definite D call. Deletions cut 5 bases from V and 7 bases from J, with 23 bases between. This CDR3 comprises 16 residues. Per the germline V gene, CDR1 is SGHVS and CDR2 is FQNEAQ. CDR3 loop: CASSLGHRNRGFEAFF. CDR3 DNA: TGTGCCAGCAGCCTAGGGCATAGAAATCGGGGTTTTGAAGCTTTCTTT.

As DNA, the CDR3 is TGTGCCAGCAGTCTTCAGACGGGGAACTATGGCTACACCTTC. Residues: CASSLQTGNYGYTF. This chain links TRBV28 with TRBJ1-2; D ambiguous. V was trimmed by 5 bases and J by 2 bases, leaving 12 bases between them. This CDR3 contains 14 residues. CDR1 is MDHEN and CDR2 is SYDVKM in the germline V gene.

The CDR3 sequence is CASSQTGTGDYNEQFF. CDR3 DNA: TGTGCCAGCAGTCAGACCGGGACAGGGGACTACAATGAGCAGTTCTTC. The chain has TRBV7-6 and TRBJ2-1; 10 nucleotides line up with TRBD1. This CDR3 is 16 amino acids long. Germline V lookup: CDR1 SGHVS, CDR2 FNYEAQ. V was clipped by 6 bases and J by 3 bases; unmatched bases: 8.

The chain links TRBV7-2 to TRBJ2-1, with D possibly matching TRBD2 (5 bases). With 1 base removed from V and 4 bases from J, the gap between germline ends came to 11 bases. The length of the CDR3 is 15 residues. Germline V gene lookup returns CDR1 SGHTA and CDR2 FQGNSA. In DNA form, the CDR3 reads TGTGCCAGCAGCTTAGTCGGGGAAACGTACAATGAGCAGTTCTTC. This gives the protein CASSLVGETYNEQFF.

This clone was counted a single time. Here the CDR3 DNA reads TGTGCCAGCAGTTTACTGGGGCTCCCGAGCACAGATACGCAGTATTTT. Translation gives CASSLLGLPSTDTQYF. The rearrangement uses TRBV28 and TRBJ2-3, with D possibly being TRBD1 (5 bases). CDR1 is MDHEN, CDR2 SYDVKM, per germline. V shed 2 bases and J shed 0 bases, with 12 bases lying between them. The CDR3 covers 16 residues.

The rearrangement uses TRBV9 and TRBJ2-5; D uncertain. Germline V gene sequence: CDR1 SGDLS, CDR2 YYNGEE. V was shortened by 0 bases and J by 7 bases, with 7 bases between the two germline ends. This CDR3 is 12 amino acids long. The CDR3: CASSVEFGTQYF. CDR3 sequence (DNA): TGTGCCAGCAGCGTAGAATTCGGGACCCAGTACTTC.

This clone has more than one count but fewer than ten. The J gene is TRBJ2-3, the V gene TRBV11-3, with D possibly TRBD2 on 6 matching bases. CDR1 and CDR2 from the germline V gene are SGHNT and YENEEA. V dropped 8 bases and J dropped 5 bases, with 14 bases sitting between them. The CDR3 covers 13 residues. The CDR3 reads CASGGQGKDTQYF. The CDR3 bases are TGTGCCAGCGGAGGGCAGGGTAAAGATACGCAGTATTTT.

V usage is TRBV29-1 and J usage is TRBJ1-1; D is uncertain. CDR1 and CDR2 from the germline V gene are SQVTM and ANQGSEA. The CDR3 is 12 amino acids. Trimming removed 3 bases from V and 6 bases from J, with 11 bases in between. The CDR3 nucleotides are TGCAGCGTTGAGTTAACAGCGGCTGAAGCTTTCTTT. This codes for CSVELTAAEAFF.

The V call is TRBV6-4, the J call TRBJ2-3; TRBD1 matches at 7 bases. The CDR3 length is 14 residues. Germline V lookup: CDR1 MRHNA, CDR2 SNTAGT. The V segment lost 6 bases and the J segment 2 bases; nucleotides outside the gene matches: 5. CDR3: CASSRQGPTDTQYF. CDR3 DNA sequence: TGTGCCAGCAGCCGACAGGGACCCACAGATACGCAGTATTTT.

The rearrangement links TRBV19 to TRBJ1-1; 7 nucleotides line up with TRBD1. The CDR3 is made up of 15 amino acids. Germline CDR1 and CDR2: LNHDA and SQIVND (reference sequence). The ends lost 0 bases at V and 3 bases at J; junction bases unmatched: 4. The CDR3 DNA reads as TGTGCCAGTAGTATAGACCCAGGACAGGACACTGAAGCTTTCTTT. Encoded protein: CASSIDPGQDTEAFF.

This sequence joins TRBV28 and TRBJ2-2; 7 nucleotides line up with TRBD1. This CDR3 region has 15 residues. The germline V gene encodes CDR1 MDHEN and CDR2 SYDVKM. The J segment lost 9 bases and the V segment lost 3 bases, leaving 10 bases of the junction unmatched. The CDR3 here is CASSFTAGGAWELFF. CDR3 in DNA: TGTGCCAGCAGTTTTACGGCAGGGGGAGCGTGGGAGCTGTTTTTT.

This clone came up once. The rearrangement uses TRBV9 and TRBJ2-1; 11 positions agree with TRBD2. Germline V gene sequence: CDR1 SGDLS, CDR2 YYNGEE. The CDR3 spans 17 residues. V lost 0 bases and J lost 3; bases outside the gene matches: 5. This chain's CDR3 is CASSVGLAGGHYNEQFF. The CDR3 nucleotides are TGTGCCAGCAGCGTAGGGCTAGCGGGAGGACACTACAATGAGCAGTTCTTC.

The gene calls are TRBV12-2 and TRBJ2-2; the table's TRBD2 call for D was not verified on the DNA. TRBV12-2 is given as a pseudogene. The CDR3 runs 17 residues. CDR3 sequence reads: CASRLGNGAGNTGELFF. The CDR3 DNA follows: TGTGCAAGTCGCTTAGGGAATGGAGCGGGAAACACCGGGGAGCTGTTTTTT.

The V gene is TRBV5-1, the J gene TRBJ2-2; TRBD1 matches 7 bases. CDR3 length: 16 residues. V was clipped by 3 bases and J by 0 bases; unmatched bases: 5. CDR1 SGHRS and CDR2 YFSETQ come from the germline V gene. Written as DNA, the CDR3 is TGCGCCAGCAGCTCCTGGACAGGAGCGAACACCGGGGAGCTGTTTTTT. Amino acids: CASSSWTGANTGELFF.

The chain joins TRBV19 to TRBJ2-3; D gene uncertain. Trimming removed 1 base at V and 1 base at J, with 12 bases between. CDR3 length: 16 residues. Germline-derived CDR1 and CDR2 are LNHDA and SQIVND (reference sequence). In nucleotides, the CDR3 is TGTGCCAGTAGTATAGGGGCAGGCTTGGGCACAGATACGCAGTATTTT. It is translated as CASSIGAGLGTDTQYF.

The CDR3 loop reads CASSPPRVPPREQYF. Written as DNA, the CDR3 is TGTGCCAGCTCACCACCGAGGGTTCCGCCTCGCGAGCAGTACTTC. This sequence joins TRBV18 and TRBJ2-7, with D possibly TRBD2 on 5 matching bases. Between the trimmed V and J ends, which lost 0 bases and 6 bases, there was a span of 15 bases. The CDR3 sequence is 15 residues long. CDR1 KGHSH and CDR2 LQKENI come from the germline V gene.

The rearrangement links TRBV4-1 to TRBJ1-3, with D possibly being TRBD1 (5 bases). The CDR3 runs 20 residues. V was trimmed by 0 bases and J by 2 bases, leaving 23 bases between them. Germline V gene sequence: CDR1 MGHRA, CDR2 YSYEKL. CDR3 amino acids: CASSQDGSAGWFGAGNTIYF. CDR3 nucleotide sequence: TGCGCCAGCAGCCAAGATGGAAGCGCAGGGTGGTTTGGGGCTGGAAACACCATATATTTT.

The chain links TRBV7-9 to TRBJ1-1, with 10 bases matching TRBD1. The CDR3 sequence is 15 residues long. The germline V gene encodes CDR1 SEHNR and CDR2 FQNEAQ (reference sequence). V lost 5 bases, J lost 7 bases, and 10 bases stayed unmatched. CDR3 residues: CASSLQGQGIDEAFF. In nucleotides, the CDR3 is TGTGCCAGCAGCCTCCAGGGACAGGGGATCGATGAAGCTTTCTTT.

The chain combines TRBV11-3 with TRBJ2-1, with unresolved D. Trimming shortened V by 5 bases and J by 10 bases, and 15 bases separated the two germline ends. Germline-derived CDR1 and CDR2 are SGHNT and YENEEA. This CDR3 has 13 residues. The CDR3 sequence: CASSQTYLREQFF. CDR3 sequence (DNA): TGTGCCAGCAGCCAGACATACTTGAGAGAGCAGTTCTTC.

This chain joins TRBV5-4 and TRBJ1-2; a possible D gene is TRBD1 (5 bases). V lost 5 bases to trimming and J lost 1 base, with 21 bases between them. The CDR3 covers 17 residues. The V gene's germline CDR1 is SGHNT and CDR2 YYREEE (reference sequence). The DNA for the CDR3 is TGTGCCAGCAGAAGACTCGGGGGAACCTTAAATAACTATGGCTACACCTTC. Translating gives CASRRLGGTLNNYGYTF.

This chain links TRBV6-5 with TRBJ2-3; 7 bases match TRBD1. Germline V gene lookup returns CDR1 MNHEY and CDR2 SVGAGI. V gave up 10 bases and J gave up 2 bases; unmatched junction bases: 12. There are 15 residues in the CDR3. CDR3 in amino acids: CATTNKQGFTDTQYF. The CDR3 DNA is TGTGCCACGACAAATAAACAGGGGTTCACAGATACGCAGTATTTT.

CDR3 residues: CASSFTGASYNEQFF. CDR3 DNA: TGTGCCAGCAGCTTTACGGGAGCCTCCTACAATGAGCAGTTCTTC. The rearrangement joins TRBV7-2 to TRBJ2-1, with D perhaps TRBD2 (6 bases). The V end was cut by 3 bases, the J end by 0 bases, with 9 bases between. CDR3 length: 15 residues. The germline gives CDR1 SGHTA, CDR2 FQGNSA. Full variable domain (remainder filled in from reference TRBV7-2 and TRBJ2-1): GAGVSQSPSNKVTEKGKDVELRCDPISGHTALYWYRQSLGQGLEFLIYFQGNSAPDKSGLPSDRFSAERTGGSVSTLTIQRTQQEDSAVYLCASSFTGASYNEQFFGPGTRLTVL.